The 8 T cell receptor beta chains in this list originate from one sample, sequenced in a study of shared clonotypes between healthy human individuals. The assay was immunoSEQ multiplex PCR, and TCRdb's table has in-frame clones only and misses some. The data show over 700,000 clones, 55% to 80% seen once. Input material: memory CD4+ T cells sorted from blood. Subset meaning: CD45RA-negative fraction. All receptors come from a woman in her thirties in good health.

The table lists this clone with many counts. V and J are TRBV28 and TRBJ2-7; 9 bases are a match to TRBD1. The CDR3 is 20 residues long. Per germline, CDR1 MDHEN and CDR2 SYDVKM. V trimming: 2 bases; J trimming: 0 bases; junction bases outside the gene matches: 17. DNA of the CDR3: TGTGCCAGCAGTTTAGGGCCGGCCTCCCCCGGGACAGGGCTCTCCTACGAGCAGTACTTC. Translating it yields CASSLGPASPGTGLSYEQYF.

V is TRBV11-2 and J is TRBJ1-6; 9 bases align to TRBD1. The CDR3 sequence is 15 residues long. The germline CDR1 and CDR2 sequences are SGHAT and FQNNGV. V lost 1 base, J lost 7 bases, and 2 bases stayed unmatched. The CDR3 DNA reads TGTGCCAGCAGCTTAGCTGGGACAGGGAATTCACCCCTCCACTTT. As protein: CASSLAGTGNSPLHF.

The rearrangement uses TRBV9 and TRBJ2-1; 7 bases are shared with TRBD2. This CDR3 has 14 residues. V lost 0 bases to trimming and J lost 6 bases; unmatched junction nucleotides: 3. Germline values: CDR1 SGDLS, CDR2 YYNGEE. For the CDR3, the DNA is TGTGCCAGCAGCGTAGGACTAGCAATCAATGAGCAGTTCTTC. Translating gives CASSVGLAINEQFF. The full variable domain, in which reference TRBV9 and TRBJ2-1 provide the parts outside the CDR3, is DSGVTQTPKHLITATGQRVTLRCSPRSGDLSVYWYQQSLDQGLQFLIQYYNGEERAKGNILERFSAQQFPDLHSELNLSSLELGDSALYFCASSVGLAINEQFFGPGTRLTVL.

The V gene is TRBV19, the J gene TRBJ1-2, with D possibly being TRBD1 (5 bases). The V gene lost 5 bases and the J gene lost 2 bases, with 15 bases spanning the gap. The CDR3 runs to 15 residues. Germline V gene lookup returns CDR1 LNHDA and CDR2 SQIVND (reference sequence). Here the CDR3 reads CASSRTGTVNYGYTF. The CDR3 DNA follows: TGTGCCAGTAGTCGAACCGGGACCGTGAACTATGGCTACACCTTC.

V is TRBV4-1 and J is TRBJ2-1; D possibly corresponds to TRBD1 (5 bases). The CDR3 consists of 17 residues. Germline CDR1 and CDR2: MGHRA and YSYEKL. Trimming stripped 0 bases from V and 0 bases from J, with 12 bases between. The CDR3 nucleotides read TGCGCCAGCAGCCAAGATTGGGGCGAGGACTCCTACAATGAGCAGTTCTTC. Residues: CASSQDWGEDSYNEQFF.

The chain has TRBV5-1 and TRBJ1-1; D is possibly TRBD1 (6 bases). CDR1 is SGHRS, CDR2 YFSETQ, per germline. The CDR3 is 17 amino acids. Trimming took 0 bases from V and 0 from J, leaving 15 bases between them. The CDR3 DNA sequence: TGCGCCAGCAGCTTGGGACAGGAATATTTTTTGAACACTGAAGCTTTCTTT. Amino acid sequence: CASSLGQEYFLNTEAFF.

This clone was detected many times. The chain has TRBV7-2 and TRBJ2-1, with 9 bases matching TRBD2. V lost 3 bases and J lost 10; bases outside the gene matches: 10. The germline V gene encodes CDR1 SGHTA and CDR2 FQGNSA. The CDR3 has 15 residues. CDR3 amino acids: CASSFWAGGGQEQFF. The CDR3 DNA reads TGTGCCAGCAGCTTTTGGGCGGGAGGGGGCCAAGAGCAGTTCTTC. Full variable domain (missing parts from reference TRBV7-2 and TRBJ2-1): GAGVSQSPSNKVTEKGKDVELRCDPISGHTALYWYRQSLGQGLEFLIYFQGNSAPDKSGLPSDRFSAERTGGSVSTLTIQRTQQEDSAVYLCASSFWAGGGQEQFFGPGTRLTVL.

The genes are TRBV5-6 and TRBJ2-3; D is uncertain. Trimming removed 4 bases at V and 2 bases at J, with 14 bases between. CDR1 and CDR2 from the germline V gene are SGHDT and YYEEEE. This CDR3 has 15 amino acids. CDR3 sequence reads: CASSTVSQFTDTQYF. In DNA form, the CDR3 reads TGTGCCAGCAGCACCGTTAGCCAATTCACAGATACGCAGTATTTT.